These 27 T cell receptor beta chains share one sample of origin, sequenced in a study of blood T cell repertoires in COVID-19. Only in-frame clones appear in the TCRdb table, and some are missing; sequencing was by immunoSEQ multiplex PCR. The sample has 150,000 to 200,000 clones, approximately 80% seen once; the top ten hold around 10%. The sequenced material came from peripheral blood. These receptors were obtained from a woman of 80 years or more with COVID-19, enrolled during active disease.

The chain combines TRBV18 with TRBJ2-7, with a tentative D call TRBD2 (6 bases). The CDR3 loop spans 14 amino acids. Trimming stripped 2 bases from V and 3 bases from J, with 11 bases between. In germline, CDR1 is KGHSH, CDR2 LQKENI. CDR3 in amino acids: CASSPAGYGYEQYF. The CDR3 nucleotides are TGTGCCAGCTCACCAGCGGGGTATGGCTACGAGCAGTACTTC.

The chain uses TRBV18 and TRBJ1-3; TRBD1 aligns across 11 bases. The CDR3 spans 16 residues. J gave up 0 bases and V 3 bases, and 1 base lay outside the gene matches. Germline CDR1 KGHSH, CDR2 LQKENI. CDR3 residues: CASSPGQGVSGNTIYF. CDR3 sequence (DNA): TGTGCCAGCTCACCGGGACAGGGGGTCTCTGGAAACACCATATATTTT.

This clone was counted a single time. The genes are TRBV4-1 and TRBJ1-3; D is unclear. The J call may be in error: the DNA end matches TRBJ2-2 better. CDR1 is MGHRA and CDR2 is YSYEKL in the germline V gene. This CDR3 is 14 amino acids long. CDR3 loop: CASSQHENTGELFF. CDR3 sequence (DNA): TGCGCCAGCAGCCAGCACGAAAACACCGGGGAGCTGTTTTTT.

To note about this clone: At one boundary the junction diverges from the germline segment, which might be a read error. The chain couples TRBV6-9 to TRBJ1-4; 8 bases are shared with TRBD1. CDR1 and CDR2 from the germline V gene are MNHGY and SVAAGI. This CDR3 contains 17 residues. This chain's CDR3 is CASSYSYRGKLNEKLFF. CDR3 coding DNA: TGTGCCAGCAGTTATTCCTACAGGGGGAAACTTAATGAAAAGCTGTTTTTT.

This sequence joins TRBV6-5 and TRBJ2-7; 11 nucleotides agree with TRBD1. V lost 3 bases to trimming and J lost 3 bases; unmatched junction nucleotides: 4. The CDR3 covers 15 residues. Germline V gene data show CDR1 as MNHEY and CDR2 as SVGAGI. The CDR3 DNA is TGTGCCAGCAGTTATGGGGACAGGGGGATCTACGAGCAGTACTTC. Its protein product is CASSYGDRGIYEQYF.

This clone was detected once. V gene TRBV7-2 combines with J gene TRBJ2-7, with a possible D match to TRBD1 (5 bases). Trimming stripped 5 bases from V and 2 bases from J, with 13 bases between. The CDR3 has 14 amino acids. CDR1 SGHTA and CDR2 FQGNSA come from the germline V gene. The chain's CDR3 is CASSPRQRPYEQYF. CDR3 DNA sequence: TGTGCCAGCAGCCCCAGACAGCGTCCCTACGAGCAGTACTTC.

The genes are TRBV2 and TRBJ2-5, with TRBD2 as a possible D gene (6 bases). The CDR3 sequence is 13 residues long. V was shortened by 7 bases and J by 1 base, with 10 bases between the two germline ends. Germline CDR1 SNHLY, CDR2 FYNNEI. The CDR3 loop reads CASMRGLQETQYF. CDR3 nucleotides: TGTGCCAGCATGCGGGGACTCCAAGAGACCCAGTACTTC.

The chain uses TRBV15 and TRBJ2-7, with 7 bases fitting TRBD2. J was trimmed by 3 bases and V by 0 bases; bases with no gene match: 11. Per the germline V gene, CDR1 is LNHNV and CDR2 is YYDKDF (reference sequence). This CDR3 contains 17 residues. The CDR3 coding sequence is TGTGCCACCAGCAGAGATAATGGCGGCGGGGGAAACTACGAGCAGTACTTC. Residues: CATSRDNGGGGNYEQYF.

V and J are TRBV27 and TRBJ2-2; 7 nucleotides line up with TRBD2. Germline CDR1 reads MNHEY; CDR2 reads SMNVEV (reference sequence). Trimming at V came to 8 bases and at J to 0 bases, leaving 0 bases not matched to a gene. CDR3 length: 13 amino acids. The CDR3 DNA sequence: TGTGCCAGCGCGGGGGCGAACACCGGGGAGCTGTTTTTT. Translating gives CASAGANTGELFF.

V gene TRBV6-5 combines with J gene TRBJ1-3; the D is unclear. Germline CDR1 is MNHEY and CDR2 is SVGAGI. CDR3 length: 12 amino acids. The V end was cut by 6 bases, the J end by 6 bases, with 9 bases between. Written as DNA, the CDR3 is TGTGCCAGCAGCGAGGTTTTAAACACCATATATTTT. It yields the protein CASSEVLNTIYF.

V is TRBV19 and J is TRBJ2-7; the match to TRBD2 covers 10 bases. The germline V gene encodes CDR1 LNHDA and CDR2 SQIVND (reference sequence). Losses at the gene ends were 6 bases for V and 4 bases for J; bases not matched to a gene: 6. The CDR3 is 14 amino acids. The CDR3 protein is CASRLAGDGYEQYF. Written as DNA, the CDR3 is TGTGCCAGTAGGCTAGCGGGAGATGGGTACGAGCAGTACTTC.

This clone has only one observation. One junction end does not reproduce the germline sequence, and a read error may be involved. This chain joins TRBV7-8 and TRBJ2-1; D may be TRBD1 (5 bases). This CDR3 region has 13 residues. The germline V gene has CDR1 SGHVS and CDR2 FQNEAQ. The CDR3 nucleotides read TGTGCCAGCAGCTTAGCCGAAGGGGCAAGTCAGATCTTC. Its protein product is CASSLAEGASQIF.

The CDR3 sequence is CASSQGGWGPNTEAFF. CDR3 bases: TGTGCCAGCAGCCAAGGAGGGTGGGGGCCCAACACTGAAGCTTTCTTT. V is TRBV3-1 (or the pseudogene TRBV3-2) and J is TRBJ1-1; possible D gene TRBD1, 6 bases. Germline-derived CDR1 and CDR2 are LGHDT and YNNKEL (reference sequence). V was shortened by 1 base and J by 2 bases, with 14 bases between the two germline ends. This CDR3 region has 16 residues.

The chain uses TRBV7-8 and TRBJ1-4; D gene unclear. The V gene lost 5 bases and the J gene lost 2 bases, with 9 bases spanning the gap. Germline assignment: CDR1 SGHVS and CDR2 FQNEAQ. The CDR3 has 14 amino acids. For the CDR3, the DNA is TGTGCCAGCAGCGCCAGGCGCACTAATGAAAAACTGTTTTTT. Its protein product is CASSARRTNEKLFF.

This clone has just a few counts. This chain uses TRBV28 with TRBJ2-1; D gene uncertain. CDR3 size: 12 residues. In germline, CDR1 is MDHEN, CDR2 SYDVKM. The V end was cut by 4 bases, the J end by 4 bases, with 5 bases between. The CDR3 bases are TGTGCCAGCAGTTCCAATTACAATGAGCAGTTCTTC. It specifies CASSSNYNEQFF.

This rearrangement joins TRBV12-3 or TRBV12-4 to TRBJ2-1; a weak D match, TRBD1 (6 bases). The CDR3 has 13 residues. Trimming stripped 7 bases from V and 8 bases from J, with 15 bases between. CDR3 sequence reads: CASTRGHDHEQFF. The CDR3 DNA reads as TGTGCCAGCACCAGGGGCCATGACCATGAGCAGTTCTTC.

In its sample, this clone was seen a few times. The rearrangement uses TRBV4-3 and TRBJ1-4; D possibly corresponds to TRBD1 (6 bases). The V gene lost 0 bases and the J gene lost 7 bases, with 12 bases spanning the gap. The CDR3 spans 15 residues. The germline V gene encodes CDR1 LGHNA and CDR2 YSLEER. The CDR3 DNA is TGCGCCAGCAGCCAAGATCTGGGAGGGGGTGAAAAACTGTTTTTT. This codes for CASSQDLGGGEKLFF.

The CDR3: CASSPDRPYEQYF. CDR3 sequence (DNA): TGTGCCAGCTCACCGGACAGACCCTACGAGCAGTACTTC. This chain connects TRBV18 to TRBJ2-7; tentatively, D is TRBD1 (6 bases). V dropped 3 bases and J dropped 2 bases, with 8 bases sitting between them. The CDR3 extends over 13 amino acids. The germline CDR1 and CDR2 sequences are KGHSH and LQKENI.

This clone was seen only a few times. The chain combines TRBV19 with TRBJ2-4, with TRBD2 matching over 9 bases. The V and J ends lost 3 bases and 5 bases, in that order; junction bases with no gene match: 11. CDR1 and CDR2 (germline): LNHDA, SQIVND (reference sequence). The CDR3 runs to 17 residues. The CDR3 protein is CASSMPSGGNRQNIQYF. The CDR3 DNA is TGTGCCAGTAGTATGCCCAGCGGGGGGAACCGTCAAAACATTCAGTACTTC. The full variable domain, with the rest looked up from reference TRBV19 and TRBJ2-4, is DGGITQSPKYLFRKEGQNVTLSCEQNLNHDAMYWYRQDPGQGLRLIYYSQIVNDFQKGDIAEGYSVSREKKESFPLTVTSAQKNPTAFYLCASSMPSGGNRQNIQYFGAGTRLSVL.

This rearrangement joins TRBV19 to TRBJ1-4, with D perhaps TRBD1 (6 bases). Germline V gene data show CDR1 as LNHDA and CDR2 as SQIVND (reference sequence). Trimming left V 6 bases short and J 7 bases short, with 15 bases between. CDR3 size: 14 residues. This CDR3 reads CASSTGSGGEKLFF. Written as DNA, the CDR3 is TGTGCCAGTAGCACAGGGTCGGGAGGTGAAAAACTGTTTTTT.

The V call is TRBV4-1, the J call TRBJ2-5; no reliable D call. Per germline, CDR1 MGHRA and CDR2 YSYEKL. The CDR3 runs to 12 residues. The germline V and J ends were trimmed by 5 bases and 4 bases, with 8 bases remaining between them. In nucleotides, the CDR3 is TGCGCCAGCAGCGATATGGCAGAGACCCAGTACTTC. Amino acids: CASSDMAETQYF.

The gene calls are TRBV27 and TRBJ2-1; weak D call: TRBD1 (6 bases). From germline, CDR1 is MNHEY and CDR2 SMNVEV (reference sequence). CDR3 length equals 14 residues. Trimming removed 5 bases from V and 7 bases from J, with 15 bases in between. DNA of the CDR3: TGTGCCAGCAGTCGGGACATACGTGGAAATGAGCAGTTCTTC. Its translation is CASSRDIRGNEQFF.

V and J are TRBV28 and TRBJ1-1, with TRBD1 identical over 9 bases. V trimming: 2 bases; J trimming: 1 base; junction bases outside the gene matches: 2. CDR3 size: 15 residues. Germline lookup yields CDR1 MDHEN and CDR2 SYDVKM. CDR3 amino acids: CASSLPGQGNTEAFF. CDR3 bases: TGTGCCAGCAGTTTACCGGGACAGGGGAACACTGAAGCTTTCTTT.

This rearrangement joins TRBV5-5 to TRBJ1-3; tentatively, D is TRBD1 (6 bases). V shed 5 bases and J shed 3 bases, with 12 bases lying between them. From germline, CDR1 is SGHKS and CDR2 YYEKEE (reference sequence). This CDR3 has 14 amino acids. The chain's CDR3 is CASSQDSRGNTIYF. CDR3 in DNA: TGTGCCAGCAGTCAGGACAGCCGTGGAAACACCATATATTTT.

This clone was observed a single time. The chain uses TRBV4-1 and TRBJ2-2, with TRBD1 identical over 9 bases. The junction had 9 bases not matched to a gene; V was cut back by 0 bases and J by 4 bases. CDR1 is MGHRA and CDR2 is YSYEKL in the germline V gene. The CDR3 consists of 18 residues. CDR3 amino acids: CASSQDLGTGLITGELFF. The CDR3 nucleotides read TGCGCCAGCAGCCAAGATCTCGGGACAGGGCTAATCACCGGGGAGCTGTTTTTT.

V usage is TRBV28 and J usage is TRBJ2-1; 7 bases map to TRBD1. The germline gives CDR1 MDHEN, CDR2 SYDVKM. This CDR3 comprises 15 residues. With V trimmed by 10 bases and J by 0 bases, 9 bases remained unmatched. This chain's CDR3 is CATSQGPSSYNEQFF. The CDR3 DNA reads TGTGCCACCTCACAGGGGCCCAGCTCCTACAATGAGCAGTTCTTC.

The chain joins TRBV5-1 to TRBJ2-5; D perhaps matches TRBD1 (7 bases). Between the trimmed V and J ends, which lost 0 bases and 5 bases, there was a span of 14 bases. This CDR3 is 15 amino acids long. Germline loops: CDR1 SGHRS, CDR2 YFSETQ. The CDR3 spells CASSLVGLGQETQYF. In DNA form, the CDR3 reads TGCGCCAGCAGCTTGGTGGGACTGGGACAGGAGACCCAGTACTTC.